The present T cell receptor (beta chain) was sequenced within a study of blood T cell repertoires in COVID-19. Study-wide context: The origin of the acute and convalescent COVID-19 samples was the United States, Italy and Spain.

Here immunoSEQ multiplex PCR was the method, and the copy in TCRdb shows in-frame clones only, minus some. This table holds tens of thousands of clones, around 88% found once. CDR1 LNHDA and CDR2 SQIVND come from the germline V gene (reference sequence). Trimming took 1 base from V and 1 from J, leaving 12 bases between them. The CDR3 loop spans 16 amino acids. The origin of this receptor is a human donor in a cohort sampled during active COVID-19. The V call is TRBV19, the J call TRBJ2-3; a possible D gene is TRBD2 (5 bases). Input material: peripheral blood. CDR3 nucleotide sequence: TGTGCCAGTAGTATAGTCCGGGAAAACGGCACAGATACGCAGTATTTT. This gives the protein CASSIVRENGTDTQYF.